This T cell receptor beta chain was recovered during a study of blood T cells in healthy people across ages. Alongside a J-beta primer mix, a sample-barcoded 5' primer served in a second PCR lasting roughly 7 to 11 cycles. Each sample provided no less than 2.5 million CDR3-containing paired-end reads. One entry per CDR3 protein results from TCRdb running MiXCR on the 5' RACE reads. The profile shows some 1.5 million distinct CDR3 sequences, about 30% of them singletons. Concerning this clonotype: No antigen is known for it.

Whole-study findings and limits: What prevented conclusive comparison of naive and antigen-experienced cells was that PBMCs were unsorted.

This receptor was identified in a woman younger than 45 in good health. The material sequenced was blood.

The CDR3 loop reads CASSYSTSGGTSKNIQYF. The CDR3 region has the DNA TGTGCCAGCAGTTACTCGACTAGCGGGGGGACCTCGAAAAACATTCAGTACTTC. The chain uses TRBV6-5 and TRBJ2-4; TRBD2 aligns across 13 bases. Looked up from germline, CDR1 is MNHEY and CDR2 is SVGAGI. J lost 4 bases, V lost 0 bases, and 6 bases had no gene match. There are 18 residues in the CDR3.